These 10 T cell receptor beta chains came from one sample sequenced in a study of cytomegalovirus exposure and HLA in healthy donors. Use of 60 Vbeta and 13 Jbeta primers characterized the PCR. Measured with immunoSEQ multiplex PCR; TCRdb has only the in-frame clones, and not every one. This sample has some 140,000 clones; over 70% occur once, and the top ten carry about 2%. Material for sequencing was PBMCs. Receptors were obtained from a man aged 25-45 years in good health and CMV-seronegative.

The chain has TRBV21-1 and TRBJ2-1; the table names TRBD2, a call not compared with the DNA. TRBV21-1 is recorded as a pseudogene. The CDR3 has 18 residues. DNA of the CDR3: TGTGCCAGCAGCAAAGTTCCCCTAGCGGCCTTACCCTACAATGAGCAGTTCTTC. It specifies CASSKVPLAALPYNEQFF.

The gene calls are TRBV5-6 and TRBJ1-6; TRBD1 matches 7 bases. Trimming removed 2 bases from V and 5 bases from J; junction bases left unmatched: 4. The CDR3 has 15 residues. Per germline, CDR1 SGHDT and CDR2 YYEEEE. The CDR3 DNA reads as TGTGCCAGCAGCTTCGGGACAGACGATAATTCACCCCTCCACTTT. This sequence encodes CASSFGTDDNSPLHF.

The chain carries TRBV28 and TRBJ1-5; a weak D match, TRBD1 (5 bases). The CDR3 has 14 residues. V was cut by 7 bases and J by 0 bases, with 10 bases left in between. The V gene's germline CDR1 is MDHEN and CDR2 SYDVKM. CDR3 nucleotide sequence: TGTGCCAGCACCTCGGGGGATAGCAATCAGCCCCAGCATTTT. This sequence encodes CASTSGDSNQPQHF.

This clone was detected only a few times. The chain links TRBV2 to TRBJ2-3; D perhaps matches TRBD2 (5 bases). CDR1 SNHLY and CDR2 FYNNEI come from the germline V gene. This CDR3 spans 13 amino acids. V lost 10 bases to trimming and J lost 3 bases, with 14 bases between them. The CDR3 sequence is CATSPGGTDTQYF. The CDR3 region has the DNA TGTGCCACCTCCCCAGGCGGGACAGATACGCAGTATTTT.

A single count supports this clone. This sequence joins TRBV27 and TRBJ2-2, with 9 bases identical to TRBD1. This CDR3 has 16 amino acids. V shed 6 bases, J shed 6 bases, and the junction held 11 bases outside the gene matches. Germline CDR1 MNHEY, CDR2 SMNVEV (reference sequence). The CDR3: CASSLPTGTGPGELFF. The CDR3 DNA sequence: TGTGCCAGCAGCCTTCCTACGGGGACAGGGCCCGGGGAGCTGTTTTTT.

To note about this clone: Other DNA sequences in this sample translate to the same CDR3. The gene calls are TRBV5-1 and TRBJ2-3; D is undetermined. From germline, CDR1 is SGHRS and CDR2 YFSETQ. V gave up 4 bases and J gave up 1 base, with 7 bases separating them. CDR3 size: 13 residues. DNA of the CDR3: TGCGCCAGCAGCCTCCAGGGCACAGATACGCAGTATTTT. Translated: CASSLQGTDTQYF. Looking up the rest from reference TRBV5-1 and TRBJ2-3 gives the full variable domain: KAGVTQTPRYLIKTRGQQVTLSCSPISGHRSVSWYQQTPGQGLQFLFEYFSETQRNKGNFPGRFSGRQFSNSRSEMNVSTLELGDSALYLCASSLQGTDTQYFGPGTRLTVL.

V gene TRBV30 combines with J gene TRBJ2-3; TRBD1 aligns across 10 bases. With 5 bases clipped from V and 5 bases from J, the junction kept 7 bases outside the gene matches. The germline gives CDR1 GTSNPN, CDR2 SVGIG (reference sequence). The CDR3 runs 14 residues. CDR3 region: CAWDRDRGQDTQYF. For the CDR3, the DNA is TGTGCCTGGGACCGGGACAGGGGACAAGATACGCAGTATTTT.

This clone was picked up one time. The chain couples TRBV28 to TRBJ1-5; 9 nucleotides align to TRBD1. V gave up 4 bases and J gave up 6 bases; unmatched junction bases: 13. CDR1 is MDHEN, CDR2 SYDVKM, per germline. The CDR3 has 17 residues. The CDR3 nucleotides read TGTGCCAGCAGTTCGCCGGATGGGACAGGGACTTTTCAGCCCCAGCATTTT. Its protein is CASSSPDGTGTFQPQHF.

Concerning this clone: The junction differs from germline at one of its ends, possibly a read error. The CDR3 loop reads CASSLTAGAGYGCTF. The CDR3 DNA reads as TGTGCCAGCAGCTTGACGGCAGGGGCCGGCTATGGCTGCACCTTC. This rearrangement joins TRBV5-4 to TRBJ1-2; D is perhaps TRBD1 (6 bases). Germline-derived CDR1 and CDR2 are SGHNT and YYREEE (reference sequence). This CDR3 has 15 amino acids.

This clone appeared once. The chain has TRBV6-1 and TRBJ2-5, with a weak D call TRBD2 (5 bases). There are 14 residues in the CDR3. V lost 5 bases, J lost 5 bases, and 15 bases lay in between. Germline V gene sequence: CDR1 MNHNS, CDR2 SASEGT. CDR3 sequence: CASSPRDDRETQYF. The CDR3 region has the DNA TGTGCCAGCAGTCCTCGGGATGATCGGGAGACCCAGTACTTC.